Listed below are T cell receptor beta chains from one sample, sequenced in a study of vaccination and CD4 T cells after COVID-19. Their specific antigens are unknown. One entry per CDR3 protein, called by TCRdb with MiXCR from the PCR reads. The sample yields 20,000 to 25,000 distinct CDR3 sequences, 60% to 80% seen once. The sequencing used CD4+ T cells from blood, cultured in vitro, collected before SARS-CoV-2 vaccination. Every receptor here comes from a human donor who received a COVID-19 vaccine. Both conserved end residues are trimmed from each CDR3.

TRBJ2-2,TRBV6-1,ASSERQGGTGELF
TRBJ2-2,TRBV6-4,ASSLAGADTGELF
TRBJ1-5,TRBV6-1,ASSEARSGSQPQH
TRBJ1-1,TRBV7-3,ASSSAGFTEAF
TRBJ2-3,TRBV20-1,SARDPQGSDTQY
TRBJ2-3,TRBV6-1,ASSGPLAGSTDTQY
TRBJ1-1,TRBV30,AWSVTSMGLMNTEAF
TRBJ1-3,TRBV12-3/TRBV12-4,ASITDGNTIY
TRBJ2-5,TRBV6-1,ASSEDVRGETQY
TRBJ2-3,TRBV20-1,SARTSGTDTQY
TRBJ1-5,TRBV2,ASRDRVNQPQH
TRBJ2-3,TRBV5-1,ASSLDRTDTQY
TRBJ1-2,TRBV6-5,ASSYGGYGYT
TRBJ1-5,TRBV19,ASTDGKRGVNQPQH
TRBJ2-1,TRBV20-1,STSRGGVASGGLDEQF
TRBJ1-4,TRBV6-1,ASSAGQGAVEKLF
TRBJ1-2,TRBV2,ASSLGPGGGYT
TRBJ1-2,TRBV7-2,ASSLARGYGYT
TRBJ2-3,TRBV6-5,ASSYSSLDTQY
TRBJ1-6,TRBV19,ASRRVRDSPLH
TRBJ2-5,TRBV6-1,ASSRGSQETQY
TRBJ2-5,TRBV11-3,ASSLGVFGETQY
TRBJ1-1,TRBV10-3,AIRRLEGGGTEAF
TRBJ2-1,TRBV2,ASKKRGDYNEQF
TRBJ2-3,TRBV2,ASRIENYQLSTDTQY
TRBJ1-2,TRBV20-1,SARAGYDYGYT
TRBJ2-5,TRBV12-3/TRBV12-4,ASSQGRGETQY
TRBJ2-5,TRBV27,ASSSTGTGVTETQY
TRBJ1-2,TRBV20-1,SARDRQGIVENGYT
TRBJ1-5,TRBV19,ASSGDSVNQPQH
TRBJ2-7,TRBV20-1,SASPDRGSYEQY
TRBJ1-2,TRBV24-1,ATSDQGGYGYT
TRBJ2-7,TRBV7-2,ASSSIYEQY
TRBJ2-7,TRBV24-1,ATSDGTSGGIGREQY
TRBJ1-2,TRBV20-1,SAGSTGEVNYGYT
TRBJ2-1,TRBV18,ASSPSGTGGYNEQF
TRBJ1-2,TRBV6-5,ASSYSGQVNGYT
TRBJ1-2,TRBV5-4,ASSLDRVRGYT
TRBJ1-2,TRBV7-9,ASSSWTGGDYGYT
TRBJ1-4,TRBV19,ASSPPRAGGEKLF
TRBJ2-4,TRBV6-1,ASSEARASGGAPAKNIQY
TRBJ1-2,TRBV4-2,ASSQETGISYGYT
TRBJ2-3,TRBV20-1,SAKGGLALTDTQY
TRBJ1-2,TRBV7-2,ASSPQTRSYGYT
TRBJ2-3,TRBV10-1,ASSESTLAGDGNTDTQY
TRBJ1-1,TRBV28,ATSGTDFSGF
TRBJ1-1,TRBV27,ASSITGSGTEAF
TRBJ1-2,TRBV6-1,ASSVIGAGYGYT
TRBJ2-3,TRBV7-9,ASSSLAGGLTDTQY